The sequence of this TCR beta chain was determined in a study of human T cells and chemical hapten exposure. The CDR3 totals 12 residues. The germline V gene encodes CDR1 MNHEY and CDR2 SVGEGT. Trimming left V 7 bases short and J 6 bases short, with 12 bases between. As to time point: patch test 3, about 24 weeks after DPC sensitization. Treatment meaning: therapeutic diphenylcyclopropenone sensitization with weekly scalp DPC. From the RACE reads, TCRdb called clonotypes with MiXCR, one entry per CDR3 protein. The sample records 55,000 to 80,000 distinct CDR3 sequences, approximately 10% being singletons.

Sequenced here: whole blood, sampled in connection with sensitization to the hapten diphenylcyclopropenone (DPC). The chain joins TRBV6-2 or TRBV6-3 to TRBJ1-1; tentatively, D is TRBD1 (6 bases). This TCR was sampled from a woman in her thirties with alopecia areata. Some clones in this sample may be carry-over from other donors' samples. CDR3 sequence reads: CASIRDISEAFF. The CDR3 DNA reads TGTGCCAGCATTCGGGACATCTCTGAAGCTTTCTTT.